Detailed here is one TCR beta chain. The antigen is unknown. These data belong to a study of a mutant IDH1 vaccine in newly diagnosed glioma. Study at large: The study gave patients eight vaccinations in weeks 1, 3, 5, 7, 11, 15, 19, 23. Patients previously underwent radiotherapy, temozolomide, or both, and most underwent both. Among treated patients, roughly 60% were male and about 40% female, and mean age was about 41 years.

Only in-frame clones appear in the TCRdb table, and some are missing; sequencing was by immunoSEQ multiplex PCR. The sample holds fewer than 70,000 clones; approximately 80% are singletons and the top ten take 3% to 4%. Points from the study as a whole: Induction of immune responses by the vaccine occurred in 93.3% of patients.

This sample's time point: week 11, during vaccination. Vaccination comprised doses that each held 300 ug of mutant IDH1 20-mer peptide, plus topical imiquimod. This TCR was recovered from a man between 25 and 39 years old with glioma. The sample consisted of PBMCs, taken from a glioma patient whose treatment included an IDH1 peptide vaccine.

CDR3 sequence: CASSPMTGGFWPQHF. The CDR3 DNA follows: TGCGCCAGCAGTCCGATGACAGGGGGCTTTTGGCCCCAGCATTTT. The chain recombines TRBV4-3 with TRBJ1-5; the match to TRBD1 covers 10 bases. The CDR3 is made up of 15 amino acids. V lost 6 bases, J lost 9 bases, and 11 bases stayed unmatched. Germline loops: CDR1 LGHNA, CDR2 YSLEER.